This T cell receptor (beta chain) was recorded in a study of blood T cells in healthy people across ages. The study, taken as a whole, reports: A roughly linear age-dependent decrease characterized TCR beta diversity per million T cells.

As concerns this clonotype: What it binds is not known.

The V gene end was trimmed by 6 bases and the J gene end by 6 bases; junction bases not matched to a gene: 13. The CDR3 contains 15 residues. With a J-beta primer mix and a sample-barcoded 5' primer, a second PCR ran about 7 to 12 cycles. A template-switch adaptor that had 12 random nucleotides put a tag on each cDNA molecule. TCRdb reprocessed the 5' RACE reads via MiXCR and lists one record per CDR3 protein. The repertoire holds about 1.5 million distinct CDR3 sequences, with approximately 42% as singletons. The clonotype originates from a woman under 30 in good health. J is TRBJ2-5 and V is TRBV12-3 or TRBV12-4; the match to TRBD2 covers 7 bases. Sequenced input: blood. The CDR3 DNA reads TGTGCCAGCAGGAAAACTAGCGAATTTGGCCAGACCCAGTACTTC. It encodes CASRKTSEFGQTQYF.